This T cell receptor (beta chain) emerged from a study of T cell responses to AZD1222 COVID-19 vaccine. Overall study findings and caveats: Spike-spanning, vaccine-associated CD4 TCRs were dominant at 160-218 and 743-854.

The repertoire was sequenced with immunoSEQ multiplex PCR; TCRdb's copy has only in-frame clones and lacks some. The data show some 190,000 clones, with 80% to 95% seen just once and around 1.9% held by the top ten. This clone was observed once. Its target is unknown. The CDR3 runs to 16 residues. CDR1 is SGHNT and CDR2 is YYREEE in the germline V gene (reference sequence). V lost 4 bases, J lost 6 bases, and 11 bases stayed unmatched. Second-dose intervals near 4 or 12 weeks were combined. The chain couples TRBV5-4 to TRBJ2-7; TRBD2 agrees at 12 bases. This clonotype originated in an adult who received the AZD1222 COVID-19 vaccine. The sequenced sample was peripheral blood, obtained 28 days after the second AZD1222 dose. CDR3 nucleotide sequence: TGTGCCAGCAGCCCTCGAACGAGACTAGCGGGGGTCGAGCAGTACTTC. Protein: CASSPRTRLAGVEQYF. Based on the CDR3 plus reference TRBV5-4 and TRBJ2-7, the full variable domain is ETGVTQSPTHLIKTRGQQVTLRCSSQSGHNTVSWYQQALGQGPQFIFQYYREEENGRGNFPPRFSGLQFPNYSSELNVNALELDDSALYLCASSPRTRLAGVEQYFGPGTRLTVT.